This TCR beta chain was observed in a study of T cells in Graves' hyperthyroidism and ophthalmopathy. Trimming took 0 bases from V and 3 from J, leaving 8 bases between them. CDR1 DFQATT and CDR2 SNEGSKA come from the germline V gene (reference sequence). This CDR3 spans 13 amino acids. This clonotype was observed many times. The source material, RNA transcripts, was used to amplify TCR beta CDR3 regions. Using the HTBI primer set, a first-round RT-PCR was run on the TCR CDR3. One entry per CDR3 protein, called by TCRdb with MiXCR from the multiplex PCR reads. Found here are roughly 500,000 distinct CDR3 sequences, 24% of them singletons; the top ten hold approximately 11%.

The receptor was isolated from a woman aged 25 to 45 with Graves' ophthalmopathy. The chain couples TRBV20-1 to TRBJ1-2; no definite D call. Sequencing was done on a sample of blood. This CDR3 reads CSARDSSHYGYTF. DNA of the CDR3: TGCAGTGCTAGAGACAGTTCCCACTATGGCTACACCTTC.